These 15 T cell receptor beta chains were all obtained from the same sample, sequenced in a study of T cell clones after liver transplantation. The protocol was immunoSEQ multiplex PCR, while the TCRdb copy is restricted to in-frame clones and leaves out a portion. This table holds about 74,000 clones, roughly 80% found once. The sample here was CD4+ T cells from blood, taken before liver transplant. The receptors shown here come from a human donor who received a liver transplant.

The V and J genes are TRBV19 and TRBJ1-5, with D perhaps matching TRBD1 (6 bases). V was clipped by 9 bases and J by 3 bases, with 12 bases between them. This CDR3 spans 13 amino acids. Germline lookup yields CDR1 LNHDA and CDR2 SQIVND (reference sequence). CDR3 sequence reads: CASATGPNQPQHF. CDR3 DNA sequence: TGTGCCAGCGCAACAGGGCCCAATCAGCCCCAGCATTTT.

The genes are TRBV28 and TRBJ1-2; D is perhaps TRBD1 (5 bases). CDR1 is MDHEN and CDR2 is SYDVKM in the germline V gene. This CDR3 comprises 13 residues. Trimming left V 5 bases short and J 8 bases short, with 15 bases between. CDR3: CASSRGATPGYTF. The CDR3 DNA is TGTGCCAGCAGTCGCGGGGCGACCCCCGGCTACACCTTC.

V is TRBV5-4 and J is TRBJ2-5; D may be TRBD2 (6 bases). The germline V gene encodes CDR1 SGHNT and CDR2 YYREEE (reference sequence). The CDR3 totals 15 residues. V lost 3 bases to trimming and J lost 1 base, with 13 bases between them. CDR3 protein: CASSSGSPGQETQYF. CDR3 bases: TGTGCCAGCAGCTCCGGGAGCCCCGGCCAAGAGACCCAGTACTTC.

The chain couples TRBV13 to TRBJ2-7; no definite D call. This CDR3 comprises 14 residues. Germline CDR1 reads PRHDT; CDR2 reads FYEKMQ (reference sequence). V was cut by 1 base and J by 2 bases, with 9 bases left in between. CDR3 sequence: CASSLDSKPYEQYF. DNA of the CDR3: TGTGCCAGCAGCTTAGACAGTAAACCCTACGAGCAGTACTTC.

V and J are TRBV6-6 and TRBJ2-2; D is possibly TRBD1 (5 bases). V shed 5 bases and J shed 1 base, with 5 bases lying between them. There are 13 residues in the CDR3. CDR1 is MNHNY and CDR2 is SVGAGI in the germline V gene (reference sequence). The CDR3 here is CASSGQNTGELFF. The CDR3, as DNA: TGTGCCAGCAGTGGACAGAACACCGGGGAGCTGTTTTTT.

The chain has TRBV2 and TRBJ2-7, with 16 nucleotides matching TRBD2. Germline loops: CDR1 SNHLY, CDR2 FYNNEI. The CDR3 spans 16 residues. Unmatched junction bases numbered 9, after V lost 8 bases and J lost 5 bases. CDR3 bases: TGTGCCAGCGGCCCGGGACTAGCGGGAGGGGTTAACGAGCAGTACTTC. As protein: CASGPGLAGGVNEQYF.

This rearrangement joins TRBV2 to TRBJ2-4; weak D call: TRBD1 (5 bases). The CDR3 has 14 residues. Germline V gene data show CDR1 as SNHLY and CDR2 as FYNNEI. Between the trimmed V and J ends, which lost 7 bases and 0 bases, there was a span of 10 bases. The CDR3 nucleotides read TGTGCCAGCATAGCAGGGATAGCCAAAAACATTCAGTACTTC. Amino acids: CASIAGIAKNIQYF.

V is TRBV2 and J is TRBJ1-1; D is unresolved. V lost 9 bases and J lost 0, with 14 bases in between. Looked up from germline, CDR1 is SNHLY and CDR2 is FYNNEI. CDR3 size: 14 residues. The CDR3 coding sequence is TGTGCCAGTCTCCCGGAGGCGGTGAACACTGAAGCTTTCTTT. This sequence encodes CASLPEAVNTEAFF.

In its sample, this clone was seen a few times. J is TRBJ2-5 and V is TRBV19; D is tentatively TRBD1 or TRBD2 (5 bases each). The CDR3 is 13 residues long. V dropped 3 bases and J dropped 2 bases, with 7 bases sitting between them. Germline lookup yields CDR1 LNHDA and CDR2 SQIVND (reference sequence). CDR3 in amino acids: CASSMWGQETQYF. The CDR3 DNA reads TGTGCCAGTAGTATGTGGGGGCAAGAGACCCAGTACTTC.

To note about this clone: The DNA is left out, because the CDR3 cannot be placed on it with certainty; the CDR3 is given as TCRdb lists it. This chain uses TRBV7-2 with TRBJ2-1; TRBD2 is the table's D call, not checked against the DNA. Ends included, the CDR3 has 14 residues. From germline, CDR1 is SGHTA and CDR2 FQGNSA. The CDR3 sequence: CASSSSAAYNEQFF.

The rearrangement links TRBV7-9 to TRBJ1-4; unclear D gene. The germline CDR1 and CDR2 sequences are SEHNR and FQNEAQ (reference sequence). Trimming cost V 1 base and J 8 bases, with 11 bases left between them. This CDR3 has 14 residues. This CDR3 reads CASSLGRAGEKLFF. The CDR3 region has the DNA TGTGCCAGCAGCTTAGGACGGGCGGGAGAAAAACTGTTTTTT.

This rearrangement joins TRBV6-5 to TRBJ1-1; 9 bases are shared with TRBD1. Germline V gene data show CDR1 as MNHEY and CDR2 as SVGAGI. CDR3 length: 14 residues. The V and J ends lost 4 bases and 5 bases, in that order; junction bases with no gene match: 5. The CDR3, as DNA: TGTGCCAGCAGTTTCTCCGGACAGGGGACTGAAGCTTTCTTT. Translating gives CASSFSGQGTEAFF.

The V gene is TRBV19, the J gene TRBJ2-1; D is unresolved. V lost 1 base and J lost 0, with 7 bases in between. The CDR3 extends over 15 amino acids. The germline V gene has CDR1 LNHDA and CDR2 SQIVND (reference sequence). The chain's CDR3 is CASSIAGSSYNEQFF. The CDR3 DNA reads TGTGCCAGTAGTATAGCCGGATCCTCCTACAATGAGCAGTTCTTC.

The chain is built from TRBV5-8 and TRBJ2-3; 11 bases map to TRBD2. The CDR3 has 19 amino acids. J lost 0 bases, V lost 2 bases, and 11 bases had no gene match. Germline CDR1 is SGHTS and CDR2 is YDEGEE. CDR3: CASSLLAGVSPFSTDTQYF. The DNA of the CDR3 is TGTGCCAGCAGCTTACTAGCGGGAGTATCCCCTTTTAGCACAGATACGCAGTATTTT.

The chain links TRBV18 to TRBJ2-4; the match to TRBD1 covers 11 bases. Germline CDR1 is KGHSH and CDR2 is LQKENI. The CDR3 contains 15 residues. V trimming: 6 bases; J trimming: 9 bases; junction bases outside the gene matches: 10. The CDR3 DNA reads TGTGCCAGCTCCCCCGGACAGGGGGCTACTGGCATTCAGTACTTC. Its translation is CASSPGQGATGIQYF.